This T cell receptor (beta chain) was observed in a study of blood T cell repertoires in COVID-19. Study summary: Acute-phase and convalescent COVID-19 samples originated in the United States, Italy and Spain.

Assay used: immunoSEQ multiplex PCR; TCRdb lists only in-frame clones, some missing. Among roughly 200,000 clones, roughly 75% were seen once, and the ten largest hold 6.5%. Trimming removed 7 bases at V and 3 bases at J, with 7 bases between. The CDR3 extends over 11 amino acids. Germline CDR1 is MNHEY and CDR2 is SVGAGI. The TCR comes from a man in his 70s with active or convalescent COVID-19. V gene TRBV6-5 combines with J gene TRBJ2-7; D remains ambiguous. Sample: peripheral blood. The CDR3 sequence is CASKQHYEQYF. The CDR3 region has the DNA TGTGCCAGCAAACAGCACTACGAGCAGTACTTC.